Included here is one T cell receptor beta chain sequence, with context. Its specificity is not known. The data originate from a study of T-cell reconstitution after alpha-beta-depleted transplantation in children. Study observations and caveats: Most T-cell counts and diversity one year after the transplant came from T cells that were newly produced. Surviving recipient T cells and intrathymic progenitors accounted for some patients' high TCRbeta diversity at day 60. Roughly two months post-transplant, alpha-beta T cells reportedly originated from several hundred graft clones that had expanded.

Library preparation (for TCRbeta) was performed with unique molecular identifiers. MiXCR, applied by TCRdb to the PCR reads, yields one record per CDR3 protein. The data hold 500,000 to 750,000 distinct CDR3 sequences, with roughly 13% observed a single time. This CDR3 is 14 amino acids long. The germline V gene has CDR1 SGHRS and CDR2 YFSETQ. Trimming shortened V by 0 bases and J by 4 bases, and 11 bases separated the two germline ends. The receptor was derived from a male patient aged 5 to 17 who had a stem cell transplant for acute myeloid leukemia, so the T cells may come from the graft donor. The chain employs TRBV5-1 and TRBJ2-7, with D uncertain. Sequencing was performed on PBMCs, mostly from graft donor cells, taken 360 days after TCRalphabeta/CD19-depleted stem cell transplant. The CDR3 sequence: CASSLVAQEYEQYF. DNA of the CDR3: TGCGCCAGCAGCTTGGTCGCACAAGAGTACGAGCAGTACTTC.